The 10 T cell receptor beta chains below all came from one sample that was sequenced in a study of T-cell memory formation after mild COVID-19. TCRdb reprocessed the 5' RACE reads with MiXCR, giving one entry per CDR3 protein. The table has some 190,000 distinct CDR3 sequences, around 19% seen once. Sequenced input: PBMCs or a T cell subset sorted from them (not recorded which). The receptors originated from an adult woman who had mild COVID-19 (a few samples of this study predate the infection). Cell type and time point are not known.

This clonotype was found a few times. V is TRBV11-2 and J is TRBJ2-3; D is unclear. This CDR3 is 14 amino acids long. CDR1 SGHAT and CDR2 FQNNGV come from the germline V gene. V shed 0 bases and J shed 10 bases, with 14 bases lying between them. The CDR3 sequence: CASSLDIGSDAQYF. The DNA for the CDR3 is TGTGCCAGCAGCTTAGATATCGGGTCAGACGCGCAGTATTTT.

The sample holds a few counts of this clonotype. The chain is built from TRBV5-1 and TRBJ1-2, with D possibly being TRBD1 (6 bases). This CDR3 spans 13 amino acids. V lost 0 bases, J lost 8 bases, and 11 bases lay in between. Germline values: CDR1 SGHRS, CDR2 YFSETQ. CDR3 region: CASSLAGTKGYTF. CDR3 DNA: TGCGCCAGCAGCTTGGCCGGGACAAAAGGCTACACCTTC.

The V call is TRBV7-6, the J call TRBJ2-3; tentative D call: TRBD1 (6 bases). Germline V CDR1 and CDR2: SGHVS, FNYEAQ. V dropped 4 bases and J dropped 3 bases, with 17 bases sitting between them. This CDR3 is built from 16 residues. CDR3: CASSSPPGVRTDTQYF. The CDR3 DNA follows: TGTGCCAGCAGCTCCCCCCCAGGGGTTAGAACAGATACGCAGTATTTT.

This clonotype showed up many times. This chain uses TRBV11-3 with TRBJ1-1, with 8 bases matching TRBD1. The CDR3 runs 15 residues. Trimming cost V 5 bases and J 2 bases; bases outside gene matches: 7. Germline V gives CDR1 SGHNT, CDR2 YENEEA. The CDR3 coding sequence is TGTGCCAGCAGCCCAACGGGACAGGTTAACACTGAAGCTTTCTTT. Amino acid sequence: CASSPTGQVNTEAFF.

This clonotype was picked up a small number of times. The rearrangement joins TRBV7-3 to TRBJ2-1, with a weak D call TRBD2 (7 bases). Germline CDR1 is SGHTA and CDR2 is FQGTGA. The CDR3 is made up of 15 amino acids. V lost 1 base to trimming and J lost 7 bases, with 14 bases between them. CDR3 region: CASSLRAGAVNEQFF. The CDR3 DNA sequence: TGTGCCAGCAGCTTAAGGGCGGGGGCCGTGAATGAGCAGTTCTTC. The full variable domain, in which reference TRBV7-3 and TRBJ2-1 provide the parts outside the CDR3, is GAGVSQTPSNKVTEKGKYVELRCDPISGHTALYWYRQSLGQGPEFLIYFQGTGAADDSGLPNDRFFAVRPEGSVSTLKIQRTERGDSAVYLCASSLRAGAVNEQFFGPGTRLTVL.

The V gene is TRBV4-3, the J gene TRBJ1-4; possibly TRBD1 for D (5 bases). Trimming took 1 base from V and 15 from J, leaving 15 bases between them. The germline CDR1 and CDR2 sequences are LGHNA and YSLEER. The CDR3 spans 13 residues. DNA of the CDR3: TGCGCCAGCAGCCAAGGCCACGGGACTCGGGTGTTTTTT. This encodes CASSQGHGTRVFF.

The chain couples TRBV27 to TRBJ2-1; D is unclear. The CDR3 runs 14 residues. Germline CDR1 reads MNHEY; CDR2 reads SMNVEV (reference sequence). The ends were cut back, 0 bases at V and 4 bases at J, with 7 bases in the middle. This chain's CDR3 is CASSLSMGYNEQFF. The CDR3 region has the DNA TGTGCCAGCAGTTTATCGATGGGTTACAATGAGCAGTTCTTC.

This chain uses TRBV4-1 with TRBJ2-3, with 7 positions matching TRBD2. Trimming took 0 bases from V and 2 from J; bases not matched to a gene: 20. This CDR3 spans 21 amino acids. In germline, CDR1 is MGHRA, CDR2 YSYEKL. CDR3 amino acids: CASSQERLLASGGGNTDTQYF. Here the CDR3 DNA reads TGCGCCAGCAGCCAAGAGCGCCTGTTGGCTTCGGGAGGCGGGAACACAGATACGCAGTATTTT.

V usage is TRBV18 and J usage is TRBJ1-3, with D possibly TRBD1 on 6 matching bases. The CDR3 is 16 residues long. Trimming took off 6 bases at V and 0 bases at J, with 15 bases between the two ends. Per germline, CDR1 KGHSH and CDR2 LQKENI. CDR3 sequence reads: CASSSRQASSGNTIYF. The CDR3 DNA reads TGTGCCAGCTCGTCCCGACAGGCCTCCTCTGGAAACACCATATATTTT.

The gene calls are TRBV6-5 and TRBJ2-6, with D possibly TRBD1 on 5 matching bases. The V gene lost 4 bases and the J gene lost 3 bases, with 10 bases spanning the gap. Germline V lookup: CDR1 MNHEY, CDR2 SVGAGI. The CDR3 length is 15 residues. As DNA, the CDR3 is TGTGCCAGCAGTTCCCAGGGTAGTGGGGCCAACGTCCTGACTTTC. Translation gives CASSSQGSGANVLTF.